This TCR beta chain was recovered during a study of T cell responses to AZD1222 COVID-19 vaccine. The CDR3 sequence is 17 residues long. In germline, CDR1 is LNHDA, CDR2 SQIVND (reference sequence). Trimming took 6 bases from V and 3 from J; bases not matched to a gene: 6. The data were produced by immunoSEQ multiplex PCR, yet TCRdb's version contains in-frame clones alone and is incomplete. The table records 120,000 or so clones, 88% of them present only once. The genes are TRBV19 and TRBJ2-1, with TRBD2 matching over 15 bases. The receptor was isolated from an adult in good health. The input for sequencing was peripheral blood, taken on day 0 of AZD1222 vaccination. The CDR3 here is CASRPTGLAGGYNEQFF. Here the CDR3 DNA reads TGTGCCAGTAGACCCACGGGACTAGCGGGAGGCTACAATGAGCAGTTCTTC.